These T cell receptor beta chains were read from a single sample in a study of neoadjuvant nivolumab and ipilimumab in lung cancer. Measured with immunoSEQ multiplex PCR; TCRdb has only the in-frame clones, and not every one. Among tens of thousands of clones listed, 82% were seen once. The source was peripheral blood, collected before neoadjuvant nivolumab, alone or with ipilimumab. These receptors all come from an adult with non-small cell lung cancer. Both conserved end residues are part of each CDR3. A D gene is named only where the DNA matches it firmly. The size of a clone is reported for some rows only, either as once, few or many, or as a class for expanded clones.

v_call	clone_size	d_call	j_call	cdr3_aa	cdr3_nt
TRBV5-1	-	-	TRBJ2-1	CASSFNGIAEQFF	TGCGCCAGCAGCTTCAACGGCATAGCGGAGCAGTTCTTC
TRBV5-1	-	-	TRBJ1-1	CASSFDRWNTEAFF	TGCGCCAGCAGCTTCGACCGGTGGAACACTGAAGCTTTCTTT
TRBV7-9	-	TRBD1	TRBJ2-5	CASSATGVETQYF	TGTGCCAGCAGCGCGACAGGGGTCGAGACCCAGTACTTC
TRBV5-1	-	TRBD1	TRBJ2-3	CASSPTGGRTDTQYF	TGCGCCAGCAGCCCGACAGGGGGCAGGACAGATACGCAGTATTTT
TRBV4-3	-	-	TRBJ2-2	CASSLRAGGVTGELFF	TGCGCCAGCAGCCTCCGGGCCGGAGGAGTCACCGGGGAGCTGTTTTTT
TRBV6-6	-	-	TRBJ1-5	CASNPVAANQPQHF	TGTGCCAGCAACCCCGTCGCGGCCAATCAGCCCCAGCATTTT
TRBV7-9	-	-	TRBJ1-1	CASREEGDTEAFF	TGTGCCAGCAGGGAAGAGGGGGACACTGAAGCTTTCTTT
TRBV18	-	TRBD2	TRBJ2-1	CASSPNSPGTSGNEQFF	TGTGCCAGCTCACCAAACTCACCCGGGACTAGCGGGAATGAGCAGTTCTTC
TRBV2	-	-	TRBJ1-5	CASSERYQPQHF	TGTGCCAGCAGTGAAAGGTATCAGCCCCAGCATTTT
TRBV7-9	-	TRBD1	TRBJ1-1	CASSSIQGGEAFF	TGTGCCAGCAGCTCAATCCAGGGGGGTGAAGCTTTCTTT
TRBV5-5	few	TRBD2	TRBJ2-7	CASSLGGLAVYEQYF	TGTGCCAGCAGCTTAGGAGGACTAGCGGTCTACGAGCAGTACTTC
TRBV27	once	-	TRBJ2-1	CASRRWRVGEQFF	TGTGCCAGCAGGAGGTGGAGGGTTGGTGAGCAGTTCTTC
TRBV5-1	-	-	TRBJ2-7	CASSKDGTSSYEQYF	TGCGCCAGCAGCAAAGACGGTACGAGCTCCTACGAGCAGTACTTC
TRBV5-1	-	-	TRBJ2-3	CASSLAKVRVDTQYF	TGCGCCAGCAGCTTGGCCAAGGTCCGAGTGGATACGCAGTATTTT
TRBV30	-	-	TRBJ2-1	CAWSVLAIHNEQFF	TGTGCCTGGAGTGTCCTAGCGATTCACAATGAGCAGTTCTTC
TRBV11-1	-	-	TRBJ2-5	CASSLAGGEQETQYF	TGTGCCAGCAGCTTAGCGGGAGGTGAACAAGAGACCCAGTACTTC
TRBV7-3	few	-	TRBJ2-6	CATRGPGANVLTF	TGTGCCACCCGGGGACCGGGGGCCAACGTCCTGACTTTC
TRBV30	-	-	TRBJ2-3	CAWNAVLDTQYF	TGTGCCTGGAACGCGGTGTTGGATACGCAGTATTTT
TRBV2	-	-	TRBJ2-6	CASSPRRGSGANVLTF	TGTGCCAGCAGTCCTCGGAGGGGCTCTGGGGCCAACGTCCTGACTTTC
TRBV5-1	-	-	TRBJ1-1	CASSPERRNTEAFF	TGCGCCAGCAGCCCAGAACGGAGGAACACTGAAGCTTTCTTT
TRBV5-1	-	TRBD1	TRBJ1-4	CASSFGTGGEKLFF	TGCGCCAGCAGCTTCGGGACAGGGGGTGAAAAACTGTTTTTT
TRBV19	-	-	TRBJ1-2	CASSSWDGDKPLGYTF	TGTGCCAGTAGTTCCTGGGACGGTGACAAACCTTTGGGCTACACCTTC
TRBV30	once	TRBD2	TRBJ2-3	CAWSQLAGDTQYF	TGTGCCTGGAGTCAACTAGCGGGAGATACGCAGTATTTT
TRBV11-1	-	-	TRBJ2-3	CASSLERLTDTQYF	TGTGCCAGCAGCTTAGAGCGACTCACAGATACGCAGTATTTT
TRBV7-9	-	-	TRBJ1-1	CASSFGFGTEAFF	TGTGCCAGCAGCTTCGGGTTTGGCACTGAAGCTTTCTTT
TRBV29-1	-	-	TRBJ2-7	CSVAYGEDPHEQYF	TGCAGCGTTGCATACGGGGAAGACCCCCACGAGCAGTACTTC
TRBV6-6	once	-	TRBJ2-5	CASIPPGAQETQYF	TGTGCCAGCATACCCCCAGGAGCCCAAGAGACCCAGTACTTC
TRBV4-2	-	TRBD1	TRBJ2-7	CASSHNFDRDSYEQYF	TGTGCCAGCAGCCACAACTTCGACAGGGATTCCTACGAGCAGTACTTC
TRBV4-2	-	-	TRBJ2-1	CASSQESGREEGGFF	TGTGCCAGCAGCCAAGAATCGGGCCGGGAGGAGGGGGGTTTCTTC